This T cell receptor (beta chain) was identified during a study of OX40 agonist ivuxolimab in advanced cancers. The ends were cut back, 0 bases at V and 8 bases at J, with 17 bases in the middle. Germline V gene data show CDR1 as SGHRS and CDR2 as YFSETQ. The CDR3 has 15 residues. The data were produced by immunoSEQ multiplex PCR, yet TCRdb's version contains in-frame clones alone and is incomplete. Among approximately 65,000 clones listed, roughly 87% were seen once. The chain uses TRBV5-1 and TRBJ1-2, with a weak D call TRBD1 (6 bases). The sequence came from an adult with an advanced solid tumor such as melanoma, head and neck, liver or kidney cancer. The sequencing here drew on CD4+ or CD8+ T cells sorted from blood, taken in a trial of the OX40 agonist ivuxolimab. This CDR3 is CASSLAQAGDGGYTF. CDR3 coding DNA: TGCGCCAGCAGCTTGGCCCAGGCAGGGGACGGGGGCTACACCTTC.